This paragraph covers one TCR beta chain sequence. Its cognate antigen is unknown. Germline CDR1 and CDR2: LGHNA and YNFKEQ. CDR3 length: 15 residues. Trimming removed 0 bases from V and 5 bases from J, with 10 bases in between. Assay: immunoSEQ multiplex PCR; the TCRdb copy retains only in-frame clones and omits some. The repertoire consists of about 75,000 clones, with 88% occurring once and the leading ten covering 10%. This sample was included in a study of T cell responses to AZD1222 COVID-19 vaccine. Study outcomes and limitations: Nearly half of unique spike-specific TCRs reportedly avoided B.1.351 and B.1.1.7 mutated regions. Among those given AZD1222, only five to seven were seropositive at baseline. White British people made up most donors, females outnumbered males, and clonal diversity was possibly underestimated.

This clonotype originated in an adult who received the MenACWY meningococcal vaccine as a control. The rearrangement uses TRBV4-2 and TRBJ1-4; the D is unclear. Sequenced material: peripheral blood, taken 28 days after the second dose of the MenACWY control vaccine. CDR3 in DNA: TGTGCCAGCAGCCAAGAGGATGCGCGAAATGAAAAACTGTTTTTT. This translates into CASSQEDARNEKLFF.